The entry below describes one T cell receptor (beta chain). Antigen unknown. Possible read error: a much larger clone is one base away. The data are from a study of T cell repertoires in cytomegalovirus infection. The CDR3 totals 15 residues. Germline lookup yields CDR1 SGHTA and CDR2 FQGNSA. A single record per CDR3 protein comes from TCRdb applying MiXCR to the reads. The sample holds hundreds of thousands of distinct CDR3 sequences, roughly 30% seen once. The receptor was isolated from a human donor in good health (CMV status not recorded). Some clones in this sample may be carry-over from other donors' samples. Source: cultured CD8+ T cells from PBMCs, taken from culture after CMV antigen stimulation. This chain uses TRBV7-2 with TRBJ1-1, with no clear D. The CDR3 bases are TGTGCCGGCAGCTTAATTCCATTGTTGAACACTGAAGCTTTCTTT. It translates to CAGSLIPLLNTEAFF.